This TCR beta chain was sequenced for a study of blood T cell repertoires in COVID-19. Study information: Sites in the United States, Italy and Spain provided acute and convalescent COVID-19 samples.

Germline assignment: CDR1 LGHNA and CDR2 YSLEER. CDR3 length: 16 residues. The germline V and J ends were trimmed by 4 bases and 1 base, with 16 bases remaining between them. As handled by the study authors: Counts of nucleated cells, estimated from reference gene primer amplification, were obtained. Data came from immunoSEQ multiplex PCR; TCRdb stores just in-frame clones and leaves some out. The V and J calls and clone size are taken from that table; D and trimming were inferred from the DNA. The profile shows about 250,000 clones, about 90% of them singletons. This rearrangement joins TRBV4-3 to TRBJ1-1; TRBD1 is a possible D gene (6 bases). The sequenced sample consisted of peripheral blood. This TCR was sampled from a man older than 75 with acute or convalescent COVID-19. Written as DNA, the CDR3 is TGCGCCAGCAGCCCGCTTGGTAAAGGGGGGAACACTGAAGCTTTCTTT. Its translation: CASSPLGKGGNTEAFF.